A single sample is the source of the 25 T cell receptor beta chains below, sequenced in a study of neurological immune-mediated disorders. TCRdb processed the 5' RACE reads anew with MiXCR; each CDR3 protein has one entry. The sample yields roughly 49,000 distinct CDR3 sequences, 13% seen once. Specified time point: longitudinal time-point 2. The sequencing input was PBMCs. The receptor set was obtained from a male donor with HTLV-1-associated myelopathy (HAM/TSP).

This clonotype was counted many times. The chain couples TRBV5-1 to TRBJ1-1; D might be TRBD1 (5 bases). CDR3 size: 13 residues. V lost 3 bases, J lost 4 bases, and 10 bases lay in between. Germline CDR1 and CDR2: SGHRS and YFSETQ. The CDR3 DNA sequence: TGCGCCAGCAGCTCTAACGGGGGCACTGAAGCTTTCTTT. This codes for CASSSNGGTEAFF.

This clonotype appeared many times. The CDR3 region is CASSQALQNEQYF. As DNA, the CDR3 is TGCGCCAGCAGCCAAGCCCTGCAAAACGAGCAGTACTTC. The rearrangement uses TRBV4-3 and TRBJ2-7; D unclear. Germline V gives CDR1 LGHNA, CDR2 YSLEER. The V and J ends lost 1 base and 5 bases respectively, with 9 bases between them. The CDR3 is 13 amino acids.

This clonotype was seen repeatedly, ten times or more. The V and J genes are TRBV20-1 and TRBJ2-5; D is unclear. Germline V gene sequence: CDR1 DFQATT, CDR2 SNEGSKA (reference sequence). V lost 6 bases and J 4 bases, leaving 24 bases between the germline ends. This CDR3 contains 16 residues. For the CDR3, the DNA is TGCAGTGCAACGACACTGGGTCGTCAGTTCGGAGAGACCCAGTACTTC. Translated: CSATTLGRQFGETQYF.

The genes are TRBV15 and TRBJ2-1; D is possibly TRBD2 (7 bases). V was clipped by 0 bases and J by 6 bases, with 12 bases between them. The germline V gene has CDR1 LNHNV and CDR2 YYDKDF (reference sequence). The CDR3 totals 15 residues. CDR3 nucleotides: TGTGCCACCAGCAGAGAGTCGGGGGGCTCCAATGAGCAGTTCTTC. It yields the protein CATSRESGGSNEQFF.

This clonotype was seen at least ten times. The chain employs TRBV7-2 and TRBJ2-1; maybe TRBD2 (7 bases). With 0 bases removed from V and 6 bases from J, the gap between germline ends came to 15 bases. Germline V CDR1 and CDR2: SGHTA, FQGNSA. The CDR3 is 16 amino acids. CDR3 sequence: CASSLAGGGVFNEQFF. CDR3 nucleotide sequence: TGTGCCAGCAGCTTAGCAGGGGGGGGCGTGTTCAATGAGCAGTTCTTC. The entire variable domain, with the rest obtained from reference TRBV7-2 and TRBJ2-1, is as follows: GAGVSQSPSNKVTEKGKDVELRCDPISGHTALYWYRQSLGQGLEFLIYFQGNSAPDKSGLPSDRFSAERTGGSVSTLTIQRTQQEDSAVYLCASSLAGGGVFNEQFFGPGTRLTVL.

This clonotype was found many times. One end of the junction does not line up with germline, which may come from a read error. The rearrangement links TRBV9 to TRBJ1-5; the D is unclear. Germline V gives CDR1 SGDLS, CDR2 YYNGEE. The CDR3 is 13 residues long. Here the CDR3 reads CASSVAENQPQHF. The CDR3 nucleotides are TGTGCCAGCAGCGTAGCAGAAAATCAACCCCAGCATTTT.

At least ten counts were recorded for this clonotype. Written as DNA, the CDR3 is TGTGCCAGCAGCGCCAGATTGAACACTGAAGCTTTCTTT. This sequence encodes CASSARLNTEAFF. The rearrangement links TRBV9 to TRBJ1-1, with D hard to call. Trimming stripped 3 bases from V and 0 bases from J, with 6 bases between. The length of the CDR3 is 13 residues. Looked up from germline, CDR1 is SGDLS and CDR2 is YYNGEE.

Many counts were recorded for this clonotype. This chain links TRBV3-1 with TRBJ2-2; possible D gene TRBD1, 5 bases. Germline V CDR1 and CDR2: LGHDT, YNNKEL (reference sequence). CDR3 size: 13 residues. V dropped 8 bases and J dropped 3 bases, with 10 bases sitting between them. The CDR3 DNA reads TGTGCCAGCGGCGTGGGGCACACCGGGGAGCTGTTTTTT. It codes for CASGVGHTGELFF.

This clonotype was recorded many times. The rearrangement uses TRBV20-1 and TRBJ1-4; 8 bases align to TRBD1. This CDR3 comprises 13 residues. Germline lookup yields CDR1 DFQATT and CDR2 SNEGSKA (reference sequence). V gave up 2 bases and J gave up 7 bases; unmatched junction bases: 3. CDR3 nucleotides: TGCAGTGCTAGACAGGGGGCGGTTGAAAAACTGTTTTTT. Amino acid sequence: CSARQGAVEKLFF.

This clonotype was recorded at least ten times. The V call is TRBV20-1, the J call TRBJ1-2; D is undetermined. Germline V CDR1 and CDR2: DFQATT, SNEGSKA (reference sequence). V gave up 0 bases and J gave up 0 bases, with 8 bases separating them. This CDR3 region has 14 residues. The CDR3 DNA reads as TGCAGTGCTAGAGATGGTTTCGCTAACTATGGCTACACCTTC. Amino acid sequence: CSARDGFANYGYTF.

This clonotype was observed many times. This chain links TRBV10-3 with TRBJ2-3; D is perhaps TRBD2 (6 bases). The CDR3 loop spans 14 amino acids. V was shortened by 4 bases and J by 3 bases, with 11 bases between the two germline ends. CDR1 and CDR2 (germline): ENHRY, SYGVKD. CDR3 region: CAISGDGGTDTQYF. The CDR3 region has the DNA TGTGCCATCAGTGGTGACGGGGGAACAGATACGCAGTATTTT.

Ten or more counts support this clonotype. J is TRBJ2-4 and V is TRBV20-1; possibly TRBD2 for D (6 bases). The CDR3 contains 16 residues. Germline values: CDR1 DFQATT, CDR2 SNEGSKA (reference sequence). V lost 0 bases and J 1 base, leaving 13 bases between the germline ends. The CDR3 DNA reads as TGCAGTGCTAGAGATCTTGGCGGGGTGGCCAAAAACATTCAGTACTTC. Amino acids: CSARDLGGVAKNIQYF.

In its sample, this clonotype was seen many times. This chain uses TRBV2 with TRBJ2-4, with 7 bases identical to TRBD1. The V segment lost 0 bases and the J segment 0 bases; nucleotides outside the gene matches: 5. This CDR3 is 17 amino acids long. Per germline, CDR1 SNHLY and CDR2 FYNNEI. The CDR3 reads CASSEAGTGEAKNIQYF. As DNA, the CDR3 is TGTGCCAGCAGTGAAGCGGGAACAGGGGAAGCCAAAAACATTCAGTACTTC. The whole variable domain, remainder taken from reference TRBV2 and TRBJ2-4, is EPEVTQTPSHQVTQMGQEVILRCVPISNHLYFYWYRQILGQKVEFLVSFYNNEISEKSEIFDDQFSVERPDGSNFTLKIRSTKLEDSAMYFCASSEAGTGEAKNIQYFGAGTRLSVL.

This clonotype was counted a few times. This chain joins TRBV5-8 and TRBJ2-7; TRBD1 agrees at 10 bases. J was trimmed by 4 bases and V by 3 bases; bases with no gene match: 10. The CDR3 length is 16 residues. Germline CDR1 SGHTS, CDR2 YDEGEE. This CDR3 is CASSSRTGGRGYEQYF. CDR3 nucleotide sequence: TGTGCCAGCAGCTCTCGGACAGGGGGACGAGGATACGAGCAGTACTTC.

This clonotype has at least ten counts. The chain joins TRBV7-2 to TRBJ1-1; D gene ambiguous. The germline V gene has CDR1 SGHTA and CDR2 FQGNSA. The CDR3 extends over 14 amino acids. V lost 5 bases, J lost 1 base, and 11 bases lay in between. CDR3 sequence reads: CASSPSAANTEAFF. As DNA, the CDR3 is TGTGCCAGCAGCCCGAGCGCGGCGAACACTGAAGCTTTCTTT.

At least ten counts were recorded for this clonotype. The CDR3 DNA follows: TGTGCCAGCAGTTTGGGGGCCGGACGGGAGACCCAGTACTTC. Its protein product is CASSLGAGRETQYF. The chain links TRBV28 to TRBJ2-5; D is perhaps TRBD1 (6 bases). Between the trimmed V and J ends, which lost 3 bases and 5 bases, there was a span of 13 bases. The germline CDR1 and CDR2 sequences are MDHEN and SYDVKM. The CDR3 loop spans 14 amino acids.

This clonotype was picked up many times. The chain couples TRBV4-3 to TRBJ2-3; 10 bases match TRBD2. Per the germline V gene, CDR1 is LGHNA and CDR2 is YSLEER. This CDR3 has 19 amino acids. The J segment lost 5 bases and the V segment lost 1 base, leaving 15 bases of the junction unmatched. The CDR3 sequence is CASSQVAGLSGGVGDTQYF. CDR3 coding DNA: TGCGCCAGCAGCCAAGTGGCCGGCTTGAGCGGGGGGGTAGGAGATACGCAGTATTTT.

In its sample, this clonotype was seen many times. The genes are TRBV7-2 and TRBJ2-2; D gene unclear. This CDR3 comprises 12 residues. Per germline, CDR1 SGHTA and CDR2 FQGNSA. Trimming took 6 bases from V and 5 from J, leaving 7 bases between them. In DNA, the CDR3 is TGTGCCAGCAGGCCAAGGACCGGGGAGCTGTTTTTT. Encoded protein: CASRPRTGELFF. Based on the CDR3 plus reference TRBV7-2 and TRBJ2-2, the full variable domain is GAGVSQSPSNKVTEKGKDVELRCDPISGHTALYWYRQSLGQGLEFLIYFQGNSAPDKSGLPSDRFSAERTGGSVSTLTIQRTQQEDSAVYLCASRPRTGELFFGEGSRLTVL.

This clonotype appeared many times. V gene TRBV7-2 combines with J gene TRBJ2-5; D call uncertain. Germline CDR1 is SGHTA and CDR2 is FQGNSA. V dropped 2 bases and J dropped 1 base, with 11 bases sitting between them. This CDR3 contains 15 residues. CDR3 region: CASSLRPTRQETQYF. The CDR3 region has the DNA TGTGCCAGCAGCTTACGACCAACCCGCCAAGAGACCCAGTACTTC. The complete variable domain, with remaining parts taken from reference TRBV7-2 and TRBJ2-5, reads GAGVSQSPSNKVTEKGKDVELRCDPISGHTALYWYRQSLGQGLEFLIYFQGNSAPDKSGLPSDRFSAERTGGSVSTLTIQRTQQEDSAVYLCASSLRPTRQETQYFGPGTRLLVL.

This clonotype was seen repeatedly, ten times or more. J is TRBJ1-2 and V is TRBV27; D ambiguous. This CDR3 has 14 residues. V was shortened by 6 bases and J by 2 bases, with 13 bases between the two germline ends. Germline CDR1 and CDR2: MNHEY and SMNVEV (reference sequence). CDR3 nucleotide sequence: TGTGCCAGCAGACCGGCTGGACGGAACTATGGCTACACCTTC. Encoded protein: CASRPAGRNYGYTF.

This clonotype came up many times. This chain's CDR3 is CSASEGTGSPTLHF. The CDR3 coding sequence is TGCAGTGCTAGTGAGGGGACTGGGTCCCCCACCCTCCACTTT. J is TRBJ1-6 and V is TRBV20-1; possibly TRBD1 for D (5 bases). Germline V CDR1 and CDR2: DFQATT, SNEGSKA (reference sequence). CDR3 length: 14 residues. Trimming removed 3 bases from V and 14 bases from J, with 20 bases in between.

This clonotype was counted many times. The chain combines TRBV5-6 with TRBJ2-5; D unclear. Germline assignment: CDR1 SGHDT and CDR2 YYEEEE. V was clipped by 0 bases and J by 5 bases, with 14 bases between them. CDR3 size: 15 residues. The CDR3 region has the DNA TGTGCCAGCAGCTTGGAGCGACATTTTATGGAGACCCAGTACTTC. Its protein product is CASSLERHFMETQYF. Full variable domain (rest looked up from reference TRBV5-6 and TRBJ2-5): DAGVTQSPTHLIKTRGQQVTLRCSPKSGHDTVSWYQQALGQGPQFIFQYYEEEERQRGNFPDRFSGHQFPNYSSELNVNALLLGDSALYLCASSLERHFMETQYFGPGTRLLVL.

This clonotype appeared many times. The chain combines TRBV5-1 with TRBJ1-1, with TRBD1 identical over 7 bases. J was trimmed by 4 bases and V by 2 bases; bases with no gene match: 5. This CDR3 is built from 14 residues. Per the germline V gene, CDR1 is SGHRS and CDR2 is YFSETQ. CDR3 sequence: CASSFTGEGTEAFF. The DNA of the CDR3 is TGCGCCAGCAGCTTCACAGGGGAAGGCACTGAAGCTTTCTTT.

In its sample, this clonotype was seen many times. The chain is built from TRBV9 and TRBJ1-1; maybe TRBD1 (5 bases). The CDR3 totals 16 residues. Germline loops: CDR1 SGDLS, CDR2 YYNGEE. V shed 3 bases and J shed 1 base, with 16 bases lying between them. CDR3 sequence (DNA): TGTGCCAGCAGCGCGACAGTCAGGGACCCGAACACTGAAGCTTTCTTT. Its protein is CASSATVRDPNTEAFF.

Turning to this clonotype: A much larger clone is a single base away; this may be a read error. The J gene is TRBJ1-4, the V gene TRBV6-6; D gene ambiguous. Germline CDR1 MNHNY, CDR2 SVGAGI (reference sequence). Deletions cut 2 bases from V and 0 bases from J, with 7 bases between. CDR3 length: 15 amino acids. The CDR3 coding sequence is TGTGCCAGCAGTTACGCTGTACCAACTAATGAAAAACTGTTTTTT. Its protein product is CASSYAVPTNEKLFF.